Below are 8 T cell receptor beta chains sequenced from a single sample in a study of molecular identifiers for immune sequencing clone quantification. In TCRdb, the PCR reads were re-called with MiXCR into one record per CDR3 protein. The table lists approximately 550,000 distinct CDR3 sequences, roughly 26% of them singletons. The sequencing sample was made of naive CD8+ T cells from blood, with Jurkat cell RNA spiked in. Subset given: FACS-sorted CD8+CD4-CCR7+CD45RA+ naive T cells. The source of these receptors is a human donor in good health. Some libraries in this study had Jurkat cell RNA spiked in.

The table lists this clonotype with many counts. J is TRBJ1-4 and V is TRBV7-2; no reliable D call. V was clipped by 5 bases and J by 5 bases, with 15 bases between them. Germline CDR1 reads SGHTA; CDR2 reads FQGNSA. The CDR3 totals 15 residues. CDR3: CASSPMQPFNEKLFF. CDR3 in DNA: TGTGCCAGCAGCCCTATGCAGCCTTTCAATGAAAAACTGTTTTTT.

With regard to this clonotype: One end of the junction is discordant with germline, which a read error may explain. The rearrangement links TRBV10-3 to TRBJ2-7; 9 bases match TRBD1. This CDR3 is built from 13 residues. Germline CDR1 and CDR2: ENHRY and SYGVKD. In DNA form, the CDR3 reads TGTGCCATCAGCCCGGGACAGGGTTACGGGCAGTACTTC. This gives the protein CAISPGQGYGQYF.

The rearrangement uses TRBV19 and TRBJ1-1; D is uncertain. CDR3 size: 15 residues. Germline CDR1 and CDR2: LNHDA and SQIVND (reference sequence). V lost 0 bases and J lost 2, with 10 bases in between. The DNA of the CDR3 is TGTGCCAGTAGTATAGATCTTGGACCAAACACTGAAGCTTTCTTT. Translating it yields CASSIDLGPNTEAFF.

The chain couples TRBV7-9 to TRBJ2-3, with D maybe TRBD1 (6 bases). Trimming pared 3 bases from V and 4 bases from J, leaving 14 bases between. CDR3 length: 15 amino acids. CDR1 is SEHNR and CDR2 is FQNEAQ in the germline V gene (reference sequence). CDR3 region: CASSFIQGEADTQYF. The CDR3 DNA sequence: TGTGCCAGCAGCTTCATACAGGGTGAGGCAGATACGCAGTATTTT.

This rearrangement joins TRBV28 to TRBJ2-7; no definite D call. Germline CDR1 reads MDHEN; CDR2 reads SYDVKM. CDR3 size: 14 residues. Trimming left V 3 bases short and J 4 bases short, with 13 bases between. CDR3 sequence: CASSFRSTWYEQYF. The CDR3 region has the DNA TGTGCCAGCAGTTTCCGTAGCACGTGGTACGAGCAGTACTTC.

This sequence joins TRBV20-1 and TRBJ2-5; TRBD2 matches at 11 bases. Germline values: CDR1 DFQATT, CDR2 SNEGSKA (reference sequence). Trimming cost V 4 bases and J 6 bases; bases outside gene matches: 13. The CDR3 runs to 16 residues. CDR3 nucleotide sequence: TGCAGTGCTAAGGGGCTAGCGGGGGGCCGGGGGCAGACCCAGTACTTC. This sequence encodes CSAKGLAGGRGQTQYF.

The rearrangement uses TRBV10-3 and TRBJ1-6, with 7 bases lining up with TRBD1. Per germline, CDR1 ENHRY and CDR2 SYGVKD. The J segment lost 8 bases and the V segment lost 3 bases, leaving 7 bases of the junction unmatched. The CDR3 is made up of 15 amino acids. The CDR3 coding sequence is TGTGCCATCAGTGAAGCTGGGACAGCATATTCACCCCTCCACTTT. Encoded protein: CAISEAGTAYSPLHF.

The J gene is TRBJ1-5, the V gene TRBV11-2, with TRBD1 as a possible D gene (5 bases). The CDR3 runs 15 residues. The V gene lost 1 base and the J gene lost 0 bases, with 7 bases spanning the gap. Germline CDR1 and CDR2: SGHAT and FQNNGV. In DNA, the CDR3 is TGTGCCAGCAGCTTAGCAGGGAATAGCAATCAGCCCCAGCATTTT. Protein sequence: CASSLAGNSNQPQHF.